This TCR beta chain is from a study of technical replicates of blood from several donors. The CDR3 covers 11 residues. V dropped 8 bases and J dropped 3 bases, with 8 bases sitting between them. Germline CDR1 LNHDA, CDR2 SQIVND (reference sequence). Assay used: immunoSEQ multiplex PCR; TCRdb lists only in-frame clones, some missing. The repertoire consists of some 74,000 clones, with about nine tenths occurring once and the leading ten covering 0.35% to 0.45%. V usage is TRBV19 and J usage is TRBJ2-7; perhaps TRBD1 as D (6 bases). The sequenced sample was T cells isolated from PBMCs. This TCR was recovered from a human donor in good health. CDR3 DNA: TGTGCCAGTGGACAGATCTACGAGCAGTACTTC. Its translation: CASGQIYEQYF.